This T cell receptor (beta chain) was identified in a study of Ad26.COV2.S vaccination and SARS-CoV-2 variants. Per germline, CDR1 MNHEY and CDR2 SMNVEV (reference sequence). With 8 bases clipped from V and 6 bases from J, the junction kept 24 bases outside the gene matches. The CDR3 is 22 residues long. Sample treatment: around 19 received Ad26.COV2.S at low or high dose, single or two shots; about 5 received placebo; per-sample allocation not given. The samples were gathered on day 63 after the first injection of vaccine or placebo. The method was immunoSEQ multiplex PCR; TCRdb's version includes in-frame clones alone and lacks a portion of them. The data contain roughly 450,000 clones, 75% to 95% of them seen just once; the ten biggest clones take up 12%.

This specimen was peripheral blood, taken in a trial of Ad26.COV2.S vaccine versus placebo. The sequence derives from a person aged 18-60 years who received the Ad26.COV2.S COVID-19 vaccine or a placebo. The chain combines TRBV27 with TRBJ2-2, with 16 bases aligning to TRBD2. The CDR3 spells CASQGLPGTSGRAFRGAGELFF. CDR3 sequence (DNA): TGTGCCAGCCAGGGCCTTCCCGGGACTAGCGGGAGGGCCTTCAGGGGGGCCGGGGAGCTGTTTTTT.